The rows below give T cell receptor beta chains drawn from one sample of a study of spatial heterogeneity in lung cancer. TCRdb analysed the 5' RACE reads with MiXCR anew, one entry per CDR3 protein. The sample gives around 12,000 distinct CDR3 sequences, about 5% of which show up once; about 35% is in the top ten. The sequencing here drew on lung tumor tissue, taken at surgery. The receptors originated from a male donor with early-stage non-small cell lung cancer. Both conserved end residues are part of each CDR3. Each record gives: J gene, V gene, CDR3 protein.

>TRBJ1-1|TRBV28
CASSVGQGFEAFF
>TRBJ1-2|TRBV29-1
CSVDRGTGQRGYGYTF
>TRBJ2-3|TRBV7-6
CASSATPGQDTQYF
>TRBJ2-3|TRBV9
CASSAGTGGPDTQYF
>TRBJ1-5|TRBV2
CASSFRSGGGVQPQHF
>TRBJ2-3|TRBV11-3
CASSGLAGTDTQYF
>TRBJ2-1|TRBV20-1
CSAIAGSSYNEQFF
>TRBJ1-5|TRBV29-1
CSASLTDPNQPQHF
>TRBJ2-7|TRBV11-1
CASSIGLRNVYEQYF
>TRBJ1-2|TRBV5-1
CASGGVGGYTF
>TRBJ2-1|TRBV12-3/TRBV12-4
CASRPDGHNEQFF
>TRBJ1-6|TRBV20-1
CSAGRTGDSPLHF
>TRBJ2-4|TRBV7-2
CASSWTGTAHGKNIQYF
>TRBJ1-1|TRBV6-2/TRBV6-3
CASSLGRMNTEAFF
>TRBJ1-6|TRBV7-9
CASSLAGTGGSPLHF
>TRBJ2-2|TRBV7-2
CASSLDAGELFF
>TRBJ2-5|TRBV7-2
CASSLQGQETQYF
>TRBJ1-1|TRBV12-3/TRBV12-4
CASSLGGRGMNTEAFF
>TRBJ2-7|TRBV20-1
CSAQRRGLPVYEQYF
>TRBJ2-5|TRBV20-1
CSAKRTSGQETQYF
>TRBJ1-1|TRBV12-5
CASGLYVETTEAFF
>TRBJ2-7|TRBV7-9
CASSPDKARHEQYF
>TRBJ2-1|TRBV29-1
CSVEALIQVTGTTEQFF
>TRBJ2-3|TRBV12-3/TRBV12-4
CASRGSGGTDTQYF
>TRBJ1-5|TRBV19
CAIRGGSNQPQHF
>TRBJ1-1|TRBV30
CAWAQGLRNTEAFF
>TRBJ2-2|TRBV24-1
CATSDPGTGEAGELFF
>TRBJ2-3|TRBV2
CASSEVRTDTQYF
>TRBJ2-1|TRBV5-1
CASSLQVGVDEQFF
>TRBJ2-1|TRBV7-3
CASSLSGFYSYNEQFF
>TRBJ1-6|TRBV25-1
CASSESGRPIYNSPLHF
>TRBJ2-3|TRBV4-2
CASSQDSERDTQYF
>TRBJ2-5|TRBV20-1
CSALQEKETQYF
>TRBJ2-1|TRBV11-2
CASSLELGDYNEQFF
>TRBJ2-5|TRBV6-5
CASSLGQVQETQYF
>TRBJ2-5|TRBV12-3/TRBV12-4
CASSFKETQYF
>TRBJ2-1|TRBV20-1
CSALGAVNEQFF
>TRBJ1-1|TRBV7-2
CASSSTDRGPAFF